Presented here are 29 T cell receptor beta chains from one specimen sequenced in a study of blood T cell repertoires in COVID-19. Data came from immunoSEQ multiplex PCR; TCRdb stores just in-frame clones and leaves some out. The data contain roughly 70,000 clones, more than 90% of them seen just once; the ten biggest clones take up less than 15%. Sequencing input: peripheral blood. The receptors here all came from a human donor with active COVID-19. The donor label of this sample is uncertain.

The gene calls are TRBV9 and TRBJ2-7; 11 bases line up with TRBD2. V shed 1 base and J 6 bases; nucleotides not matched to a gene: 3. CDR3 length: 14 residues. Germline CDR1 is SGDLS and CDR2 is YYNGEE. Here the CDR3 DNA reads TGTGCCAGCAGCGTACTAGCGGGAGGAGGCGAGCAGTACTTC. This gives the protein CASSVLAGGGEQYF.

This chain uses TRBV19 with TRBJ2-7; D possibly corresponds to TRBD2 (5 bases). Germline-derived CDR1 and CDR2 are LNHDA and SQIVND (reference sequence). V dropped 3 bases and J dropped 4 bases, with 10 bases sitting between them. The CDR3 extends over 13 amino acids. DNA of the CDR3: TGTGCCAGTAGTATTGACTACGGTTACGAGCAGTACTTC. Its protein is CASSIDYGYEQYF. Complete variable domain (other parts from reference TRBV19 and TRBJ2-7): DGGITQSPKYLFRKEGQNVTLSCEQNLNHDAMYWYRQDPGQGLRLIYYSQIVNDFQKGDIAEGYSVSREKKESFPLTVTSAQKNPTAFYLCASSIDYGYEQYFGPGTRLTVT.

The V gene is TRBV9, the J gene TRBJ2-6; maybe TRBD1 (6 bases). Trimming left V 6 bases short and J 3 bases short, with 16 bases between. Germline CDR1 is SGDLS and CDR2 is YYNGEE. There are 16 residues in the CDR3. CDR3 in DNA: TGTGCCAGCACCAGGGGCCCCCCCGGTGGGGCCAACGTCCTGACTTTC. Protein: CASTRGPPGGANVLTF.

The genes are TRBV5-1 and TRBJ2-3, with D possibly matching TRBD2 (7 bases). V lost 2 bases to trimming and J lost 3 bases, with 13 bases between them. CDR1 and CDR2 (germline): SGHRS, YFSETQ. The CDR3 runs to 15 residues. The CDR3 sequence is CASSLTGRGTDTQYF. The CDR3 DNA reads TGCGCCAGCAGCTTAACAGGGAGGGGGACAGATACGCAGTATTTT.

The chain recombines TRBV29-1 with TRBJ2-1, with 13 bases that match TRBD2. This CDR3 contains 15 residues. Germline lookup yields CDR1 SQVTM and CDR2 ANQGSEA. Trimming removed 3 bases from V and 8 bases from J; junction bases left unmatched: 7. The CDR3 DNA sequence: TGCAGCGTTGAGGAACTAGCGGGAGGGCCCGATGAGCAGTTCTTC. This translates into CSVEELAGGPDEQFF.

This clone was found once. J is TRBJ1-4 and V is TRBV6-6; D uncertain. CDR1 is MNHNY, CDR2 SVGAGI, per germline (reference sequence). The CDR3 consists of 11 residues. Deletions cut 6 bases from V and 7 bases from J, with 6 bases between. CDR3 sequence reads: CASSEGEKLFF. CDR3 bases: TGTGCCAGCAGCGAGGGTGAAAAACTGTTTTTT.

J is TRBJ2-7 and V is TRBV18; TRBD2 matches 7 bases. Germline V gene data show CDR1 as KGHSH and CDR2 as LQKENI. The trim removed 3 bases at V and 3 bases at J, leaving 5 bases unmatched. The CDR3 totals 14 residues. CDR3 bases: TGTGCCAGCTCACCGCCAGCGGGACGCTACGAGCAGTACTTC. It translates to CASSPPAGRYEQYF.

The chain recombines TRBV30 with TRBJ2-3; the match to TRBD2 covers 11 bases. CDR1 is GTSNPN and CDR2 is SVGIG in the germline V gene (reference sequence). The CDR3 loop spans 15 amino acids. Trimming at V came to 2 bases and at J to 2 bases, leaving 3 bases not matched to a gene. The CDR3 spells CAWSMGLADTDTQYF. CDR3 DNA: TGTGCCTGGAGTATGGGACTAGCGGACACAGATACGCAGTATTTT.

V usage is TRBV3-1 (or the pseudogene TRBV3-2) and J usage is TRBJ1-3; D is unresolved. The CDR3 length is 14 residues. The germline V gene has CDR1 LGHDT and CDR2 YNNKEL (reference sequence). Trimming removed 1 base from V and 4 bases from J, with 8 bases in between. In DNA, the CDR3 is TGTGCCAGCAGCCAAGGCGGTAGCGGAAACACCATATATTTT. Protein sequence: CASSQGGSGNTIYF.

The V gene is TRBV9, the J gene TRBJ2-3, with D possibly matching TRBD2 (6 bases). The germline V gene encodes CDR1 SGDLS and CDR2 YYNGEE. V dropped 0 bases and J dropped 7 bases, with 15 bases sitting between them. The CDR3 length is 15 residues. The CDR3 loop is CASSVEEGGGNTQYF. Written as DNA, the CDR3 is TGTGCCAGCAGCGTAGAGGAGGGAGGTGGGAATACGCAGTATTTT.

The CDR3, as DNA: TGTGCCAGCAGCCAGAAAGGAAGCGGGAGGGCAGGGGAGCAGTACTTC. It codes for CASSQKGSGRAGEQYF. The chain combines TRBV3-1 (or the pseudogene TRBV3-2) with TRBJ2-7, with TRBD2 matching 10 bases. The CDR3 covers 16 residues. Looked up from germline, CDR1 is LGHDT and CDR2 is YNNKEL (reference sequence). The J segment lost 7 bases and the V segment lost 3 bases, leaving 12 bases of the junction unmatched.

The rearrangement uses TRBV5-1 and TRBJ2-3; 8 nucleotides agree with TRBD1. The V and J ends lost 0 bases and 5 bases, in that order; junction bases with no gene match: 11. The CDR3 has 17 amino acids. Germline-derived CDR1 and CDR2 are SGHRS and YFSETQ. The CDR3, as DNA: TGCGCCAGCAGCTTGGGATCCTCGGACAGGGCCATAGATACGCAGTATTTT. Its translation is CASSLGSSDRAIDTQYF.

The CDR3 DNA sequence: TGCGCCAGCAGCGACAGGACTTCTGGGGCCAACGTCCTGACTTTC. It encodes CASSDRTSGANVLTF. The chain recombines TRBV4-3 with TRBJ2-6; D may be TRBD1 (6 bases). CDR1 LGHNA and CDR2 YSLEER come from the germline V gene. V lost 5 bases and J 1 base, leaving 9 bases between the germline ends. This CDR3 has 15 residues.

V is TRBV6-2 or TRBV6-3 and J is TRBJ1-1; TRBD1 matches 7 bases. From germline, CDR1 is MNHEY and CDR2 SVGEGT. The CDR3 is 14 residues long. Unmatched junction bases numbered 6, after V lost 6 bases and J lost 2 bases. The CDR3 loop reads CASSRDSQNTEAFF. The CDR3 DNA follows: TGTGCCAGCAGCCGGGACAGCCAAAACACTGAAGCTTTCTTT.

In its sample, this clone was seen once. The rearrangement uses TRBV27 and TRBJ1-5; 8 bases agree with TRBD1. The CDR3 consists of 14 residues. V lost 5 bases, J lost 6 bases, and 6 bases stayed unmatched. Germline V CDR1 and CDR2: MNHEY, SMNVEV (reference sequence). CDR3 coding DNA: TGTGCCAGCAGTACTCCAGGGGGCAGTCAGCCCCAGCATTTT. It translates to CASSTPGGSQPQHF.

This rearrangement joins TRBV30 to TRBJ1-3; possible D gene TRBD1, 6 bases. CDR3 length: 14 amino acids. The ends were cut back, 0 bases at V and 2 bases at J, with 8 bases in the middle. CDR1 and CDR2 (germline): GTSNPN, SVGIG (reference sequence). The CDR3 is CAWSVGTPGNTIYF. The CDR3 DNA reads as TGTGCCTGGAGTGTCGGGACACCTGGAAACACCATATATTTT.

The rearrangement uses TRBV5-1 and TRBJ2-2; tentatively, D is TRBD1 (5 bases). Trimming shortened V by 4 bases and J by 5 bases, and 15 bases separated the two germline ends. The CDR3 runs 15 residues. The germline CDR1 and CDR2 sequences are SGHRS and YFSETQ. CDR3 nucleotide sequence: TGCGCCAGCAGCGCTTCGCAGGGATGGACCGGGGAGCTGTTTTTT. It specifies CASSASQGWTGELFF. Filled out from reference TRBV5-1 and TRBJ2-2, the complete variable domain reads KAGVTQTPRYLIKTRGQQVTLSCSPISGHRSVSWYQQTPGQGLQFLFEYFSETQRNKGNFPGRFSGRQFSNSRSEMNVSTLELGDSALYLCASSASQGWTGELFFGEGSRLTVL.

J is TRBJ2-3 and V is TRBV5-1; maybe TRBD2 (5 bases). Germline V lookup: CDR1 SGHRS, CDR2 YFSETQ. The CDR3 runs 13 residues. The V gene lost 7 bases and the J gene lost 5 bases, with 14 bases spanning the gap. In DNA, the CDR3 is TGCGCCAGCCGGCCGGCGGGTGGAGATACGCAGTATTTT. Residues: CASRPAGGDTQYF. Looking up the rest from reference TRBV5-1 and TRBJ2-3 gives the full variable domain: KAGVTQTPRYLIKTRGQQVTLSCSPISGHRSVSWYQQTPGQGLQFLFEYFSETQRNKGNFPGRFSGRQFSNSRSEMNVSTLELGDSALYLCASRPAGGDTQYFGPGTRLTVL.

This chain uses TRBV3-1 (or the pseudogene TRBV3-2) with TRBJ2-7; 8 positions match TRBD1. Trimming cost V 0 bases and J 7 bases; bases outside gene matches: 11. The CDR3 covers 16 residues. Germline V gives CDR1 LGHDT, CDR2 YNNKEL (reference sequence). For the CDR3, the DNA is TGTGCCAGCAGCCAAGATCAAAGGCAGGGGGCCAGTGAGCAGTACTTC. Protein sequence: CASSQDQRQGASEQYF.

This chain joins TRBV5-1 and TRBJ1-1; D uncertain. With 0 bases removed from V and 1 base from J, the gap between germline ends came to 7 bases. Germline CDR1 and CDR2: SGHRS and YFSETQ. The CDR3 has 14 residues. The CDR3 DNA sequence: TGCGCCAGCAGCTTGGGTACAGAGAACACTGAAGCTTTCTTT. Translation: CASSLGTENTEAFF.

The chain links TRBV28 to TRBJ2-7; 8 bases align to TRBD2. The germline V gene encodes CDR1 MDHEN and CDR2 SYDVKM. The CDR3 is made up of 16 amino acids. With V trimmed by 2 bases and J by 5 bases, 11 bases remained unmatched. Written as DNA, the CDR3 is TGTGCCAGCAGTTTACCTCCGGGGGGGCTAGCACACGAGCAGTACTTC. This translates into CASSLPPGGLAHEQYF.

This clone was observed a few times. J is TRBJ2-7 and V is TRBV27; 9 nucleotides line up with TRBD2. This CDR3 contains 15 residues. After removal of 5 bases from V and 6 bases from J, the junction contained 11 bases not matched to a gene. The germline CDR1 and CDR2 sequences are MNHEY and SMNVEV (reference sequence). Here the CDR3 DNA reads TGTGCCAGCAGTCCGGTAGCGGGAGCAAGGTTCGAGCAGTACTTC. Its protein product is CASSPVAGARFEQYF.

The V gene is TRBV3-1 (or the pseudogene TRBV3-2), the J gene TRBJ2-1; 16 bases match TRBD2. V dropped 0 bases and J dropped 9; count of bases not matched to a gene: 17. The CDR3 consists of 21 residues. CDR1 and CDR2 from the germline V gene are LGHDT and YNNKEL (reference sequence). CDR3 sequence: CASSQESPFPGLAGGPGEQFF. The CDR3 DNA reads as TGTGCCAGCAGCCAAGAAAGCCCTTTCCCGGGACTAGCGGGAGGGCCCGGTGAGCAGTTCTTC.

The chain couples TRBV7-6 to TRBJ1-5, with D possibly being TRBD1 (5 bases). The CDR3 contains 16 residues. The V gene's germline CDR1 is SGHVS and CDR2 FNYEAQ. V shed 5 bases and J shed 2 bases, with 16 bases lying between them. CDR3 in amino acids: CASSPRGPGGNQPQHF. The CDR3 DNA follows: TGTGCCAGCAGCCCTAGGGGCCCTGGGGGCAATCAGCCCCAGCATTTT. Complete variable domain (other parts from reference TRBV7-6 and TRBJ1-5): GAGVSQSPRYKVTKRGQDVALRCDPISGHVSLYWYRQALGQGPEFLTYFNYEAQQDKSGLPNDRFSAERPEGSISTLTIQRTEQRDSAMYRCASSPRGPGGNQPQHFGDGTRLSIL.

The chain combines TRBV10-3 with TRBJ2-5; TRBD2 matches at 13 bases. V lost 3 bases and J lost 4; bases outside the gene matches: 5. CDR1 ENHRY and CDR2 SYGVKD come from the germline V gene. The CDR3 spans 16 residues. The CDR3 DNA reads TGTGCCATCAGTGAAGGGACTAGCGGGACGACAGAGACCCAGTACTTC. As protein: CAISEGTSGTTETQYF.

The rearrangement uses TRBV9 and TRBJ1-5, with D possibly TRBD1 on 6 matching bases. The V and J ends lost 0 bases and 3 bases respectively, with 10 bases between them. CDR3 size: 15 residues. Germline V gene data show CDR1 as SGDLS and CDR2 as YYNGEE. This CDR3 is CASSVGTGSNQPQHF. As DNA, the CDR3 is TGTGCCAGCAGCGTAGGTACAGGGTCCAATCAGCCCCAGCATTTT.

This chain links TRBV27 with TRBJ2-1; 12 nucleotides agree with TRBD2. The CDR3 covers 16 residues. CDR1 and CDR2 (germline): MNHEY, SMNVEV (reference sequence). Losses at the gene ends were 5 bases for V and 9 bases for J; bases not matched to a gene: 11. Written as DNA, the CDR3 is TGTGCCAGCAGTCCCCGTCTAGCGGGAGGGAGTGGTGAGCAGTTCTTC. Translated, it gives CASSPRLAGGSGEQFF.

The V and J genes are TRBV13 and TRBJ2-1; TRBD2 matches 11 bases. This CDR3 has 15 residues. J gave up 15 bases and V 0 bases, and 10 bases lay outside the gene matches. Germline loops: CDR1 PRHDT, CDR2 FYEKMQ (reference sequence). The CDR3 coding sequence is TGTGCCAGCAGCTTAGGCCGTAGCGGGAGGGACGGGCGGTTCTTC. Translation: CASSLGRSGRDGRFF.

This rearrangement joins TRBV15 to TRBJ2-1, with 10 bases identical to TRBD2. The junction had 8 bases not matched to a gene; V was cut back by 4 bases and J by 2 bases. The length of the CDR3 is 17 residues. Germline assignment: CDR1 LNHNV and CDR2 YYDKDF (reference sequence). The chain's CDR3 is CATSTLAGTSAYNEQFF. The DNA of the CDR3 is TGTGCCACCAGCACCCTTGCCGGGACTAGCGCCTACAATGAGCAGTTCTTC.